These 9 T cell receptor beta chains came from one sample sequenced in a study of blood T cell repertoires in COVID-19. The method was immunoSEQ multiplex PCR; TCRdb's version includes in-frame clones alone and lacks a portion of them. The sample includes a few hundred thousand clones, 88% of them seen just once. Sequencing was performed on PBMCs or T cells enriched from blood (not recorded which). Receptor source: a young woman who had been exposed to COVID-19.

The CDR3 DNA reads TGTGCCAGCAGCGGCGGGACAGGGAGCTCTGGAAACACCATATATTTT. Amino acids: CASSGGTGSSGNTIYF. This chain uses TRBV5-8 with TRBJ1-3, with 9 bases fitting TRBD1. From germline, CDR1 is SGHTS and CDR2 YDEGEE. V shed 4 bases and J 0 bases; nucleotides not matched to a gene: 5. The CDR3 covers 16 residues.

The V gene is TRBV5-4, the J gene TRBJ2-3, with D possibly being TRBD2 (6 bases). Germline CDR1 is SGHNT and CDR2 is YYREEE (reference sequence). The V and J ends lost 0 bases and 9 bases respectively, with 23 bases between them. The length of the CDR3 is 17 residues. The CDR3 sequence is CASSLEGLSGGVRTQYF. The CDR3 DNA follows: TGTGCCAGCAGCTTGGAGGGACTTTCTGGCGGGGTCAGGACGCAGTATTTT.

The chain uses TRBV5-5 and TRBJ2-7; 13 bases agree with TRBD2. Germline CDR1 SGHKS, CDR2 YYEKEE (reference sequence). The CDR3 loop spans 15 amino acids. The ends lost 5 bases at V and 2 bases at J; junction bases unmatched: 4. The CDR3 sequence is CASRPGTSGTYEQYF. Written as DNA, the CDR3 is TGTGCCAGCAGACCCGGGACTAGCGGGACCTACGAGCAGTACTTC.

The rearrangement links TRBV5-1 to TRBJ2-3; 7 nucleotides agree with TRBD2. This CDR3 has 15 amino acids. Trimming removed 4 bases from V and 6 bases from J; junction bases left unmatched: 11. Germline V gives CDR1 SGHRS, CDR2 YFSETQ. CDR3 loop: CASSVSTTRGDTQYF. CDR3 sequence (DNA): TGCGCCAGCAGCGTGTCGACCACGCGGGGGGATACGCAGTATTTT.

The CDR3 loop is CASSPGTGGHEQYF. The CDR3 DNA is TGCGCCAGCAGCCCGGGGACAGGGGGCCACGAGCAGTACTTC. The genes are TRBV5-1 and TRBJ2-7; 12 nucleotides agree with TRBD1. V gave up 4 bases and J gave up 5 bases; unmatched junction bases: 4. Germline assignment: CDR1 SGHRS and CDR2 YFSETQ. This CDR3 has 14 residues.

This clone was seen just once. The CDR3 DNA reads as TGCGCCAGCAGCTTGGCCGGGGGAGGGGTCCCTGAAGCTTTCTTT. This gives the protein CASSLAGGGVPEAFF. The rearrangement uses TRBV5-1 and TRBJ1-1, with D possibly matching TRBD1 (5 bases). V lost 0 bases, J lost 6 bases, and 15 bases lay in between. CDR1 and CDR2 from the germline V gene are SGHRS and YFSETQ. CDR3 length: 15 residues.

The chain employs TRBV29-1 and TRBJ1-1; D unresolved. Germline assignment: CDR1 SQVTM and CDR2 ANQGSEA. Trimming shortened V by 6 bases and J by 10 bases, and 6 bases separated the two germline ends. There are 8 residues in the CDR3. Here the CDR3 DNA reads TGCAGCGTGGACTCAGCTTTCTTT. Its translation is CSVDSAFF. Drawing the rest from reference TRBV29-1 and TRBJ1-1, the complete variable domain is SAVISQKPSRDICQRGTSLTIQCQVDSQVTMMFWYRQQPGQSLTLIATANQGSEATYESGFVIDKFPISRPNLTFSTLTVSNMSPEDSSIYLCSVDSAFFGQGTRLTVV.

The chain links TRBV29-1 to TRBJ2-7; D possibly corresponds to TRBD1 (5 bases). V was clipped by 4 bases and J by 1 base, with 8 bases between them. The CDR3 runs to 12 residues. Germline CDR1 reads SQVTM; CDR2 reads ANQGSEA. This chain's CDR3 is CSVGRESYEQYF. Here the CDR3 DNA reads TGCAGCGTTGGCAGGGAATCCTACGAGCAGTACTTC.

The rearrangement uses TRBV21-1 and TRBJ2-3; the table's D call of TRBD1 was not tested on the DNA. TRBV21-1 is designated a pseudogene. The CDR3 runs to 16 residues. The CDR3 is CASPVQGNFGTDTQYF. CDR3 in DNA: TGTGCCAGCCCAGTGCAGGGGAACTTTGGCACAGATACGCAGTATTTT.